This entry lists 28 T cell receptor beta chains sequenced from one sample in a study of T cell responses to AZD1222 COVID-19 vaccine. Assay used: immunoSEQ multiplex PCR; TCRdb lists only in-frame clones, some missing. In the table there are about 150,000 clones, about 88% of which are singletons. Here the sequenced sample was peripheral blood, taken after recovery from COVID-19. The receptors here all came from an adult who had recovered from COVID-19.

This chain uses TRBV14 with TRBJ2-5, with TRBD1 as a possible D gene (6 bases). Trimming took 1 base from V and 1 from J, leaving 7 bases between them. Germline CDR1 is SGHDN and CDR2 is FVKESK. The CDR3 has 14 amino acids. CDR3 nucleotides: TGTGCCAGCAGCCAAGGACAGGCCCAAGAGACCCAGTACTTC. It specifies CASSQGQAQETQYF. Supplemented by reference TRBV14 and TRBJ2-5, the full variable domain reads EAGVTQFPSHSVIEKGQTVTLRCDPISGHDNLYWYRRVMGKEIKFLLHFVKESKQDESGMPNNRFLAERTGGTYSTLKVQPAELEDSGVYFCASSQGQAQETQYFGPGTRLLVL.

This clone was recorded once. The genes are TRBV5-4 and TRBJ2-7; the D gene is possibly TRBD2 (5 bases). V gave up 0 bases and J gave up 3 bases, with 10 bases separating them. Germline values: CDR1 SGHNT, CDR2 YYREEE (reference sequence). The CDR3 has 14 residues. CDR3 in amino acids: CASSLERRGYEQYF. In DNA, the CDR3 is TGTGCCAGCAGCTTGGAGCGGAGAGGCTACGAGCAGTACTTC.

Remarks on this clone: Additional DNA sequences in this sample encode the identical CDR3. This chain uses TRBV28 with TRBJ1-1; TRBD1 is a possible D gene (6 bases). V was trimmed by 7 bases and J by 2 bases, leaving 8 bases between them. Germline V gives CDR1 MDHEN, CDR2 SYDVKM. The CDR3 length is 12 residues. CDR3 amino acids: CASKGVNTEAFF. The CDR3 nucleotides read TGTGCCAGCAAGGGGGTAAACACTGAAGCTTTCTTT. The full variable domain, with the rest looked up from reference TRBV28 and TRBJ1-1, is DVKVTQSSRYLVKRTGEKVFLECVQDMDHENMFWYRQDPGLGLRLIYFSYDVKMKEKGDIPEGYSVSREKKERFSLILESASTNQTSMYLCASKGVNTEAFFGQGTRLTVV.

The gene calls are TRBV5-6 and TRBJ1-2; D perhaps matches TRBD1 (6 bases). V shed 3 bases and J shed 1 base, with 7 bases lying between them. CDR1 SGHDT and CDR2 YYEEEE come from the germline V gene. The CDR3 consists of 13 residues. CDR3 region: CASSWTDNYGYTF. As DNA, the CDR3 is TGTGCCAGCAGCTGGACAGATAACTATGGCTACACCTTC.

The chain employs TRBV5-1 and TRBJ1-2, with a weak D call TRBD1 (5 bases). Germline lookup yields CDR1 SGHRS and CDR2 YFSETQ. Trimming took off 4 bases at V and 7 bases at J, with 14 bases between the two ends. This CDR3 comprises 13 residues. As DNA, the CDR3 is TGCGCCAGCAGCCCGCAGGGAGGTGGTGGCTACACCTTC. Encoded protein: CASSPQGGGGYTF. The variable domain in full, with the rest retrieved from reference TRBV5-1 and TRBJ1-2, is KAGVTQTPRYLIKTRGQQVTLSCSPISGHRSVSWYQQTPGQGLQFLFEYFSETQRNKGNFPGRFSGRQFSNSRSEMNVSTLELGDSALYLCASSPQGGGGYTFGSGTRLTVV.

The chain combines TRBV7-2 with TRBJ2-5; 8 nucleotides match TRBD2. J lost 1 base, V lost 0 bases, and 7 bases had no gene match. The CDR3 is 17 residues long. CDR1 and CDR2 (germline): SGHTA, FQGNSA. In nucleotides, the CDR3 is TGTGCCAGCAGCTTAGCAGGGTCGGGGGGGCCCCAAGAGACCCAGTACTTC. Translated, it gives CASSLAGSGGPQETQYF.

The chain uses TRBV18 and TRBJ2-6; D is ambiguous. V was pared by 0 bases and J by 0 bases, with 3 bases between. The CDR3 is 15 residues long. Germline V CDR1 and CDR2: KGHSH, LQKENI. The CDR3 loop reads CASSPPGSGANVLTF. CDR3 DNA sequence: TGTGCCAGCTCACCACCGGGCTCTGGGGCCAACGTCCTGACTTTC.

This clone was seen once. The rearrangement links TRBV18 to TRBJ1-5; possibly TRBD1 for D (6 bases). The CDR3 has 14 residues. V lost 3 bases and J 6 bases, leaving 12 bases between the germline ends. In germline, CDR1 is KGHSH, CDR2 LQKENI. The CDR3 DNA reads TGTGCCAGCTCACCCTACAGGGAAACTCAGCCCCAGCATTTT. It encodes CASSPYRETQPQHF.

This clone was observed a few times. V usage is TRBV7-3 and J usage is TRBJ2-7; D gene ambiguous. CDR1 and CDR2 (germline): SGHTA, FQGTGA. This CDR3 comprises 13 residues. The V and J ends lost 9 bases and 4 bases respectively, with 16 bases between them. CDR3 coding DNA: TGTGCCAGTCCTCGGTCTCATCGGTACGAGCAGTACTTC. Its protein product is CASPRSHRYEQYF.

CDR3 DNA sequence: TGTGCCAGTAGTATCACCGGGACAGGCTTGGTCACCATATATTTT. Translated: CASSITGTGLVTIYF. The rearrangement joins TRBV19 to TRBJ1-3; TRBD1 matches at 8 bases. The CDR3 has 15 amino acids. V was pared by 3 bases and J by 9 bases, with 10 bases of the junction left unmatched. Germline CDR1 is LNHDA and CDR2 is SQIVND (reference sequence).

This chain connects TRBV29-1 to TRBJ2-7; the match to TRBD1 covers 7 bases. Germline V gives CDR1 SQVTM, CDR2 ANQGSEA. CDR3 size: 13 residues. The trim removed 4 bases at V and 4 bases at J, leaving 7 bases unmatched. The CDR3 region is CSVGYRGLYEQYF. The CDR3 nucleotides are TGCAGCGTTGGGTACAGGGGTTTGTACGAGCAGTACTTC.

V gene TRBV3-1 (or the pseudogene TRBV3-2) combines with J gene TRBJ1-2, with D perhaps TRBD1 (5 bases). Germline CDR1 LGHDT, CDR2 YNNKEL (reference sequence). V gave up 0 bases and J gave up 0 bases, with 14 bases separating them. This CDR3 is 17 amino acids long. The CDR3 region has the DNA TGTGCCAGCAGCCAAGAGGGGACCCACCAGGCTAACTATGGCTACACCTTC. Translated, it gives CASSQEGTHQANYGYTF.

A few counts support this clone. V gene TRBV5-1 combines with J gene TRBJ2-6; D may be TRBD1 (6 bases). Trimming removed 4 bases from V and 4 bases from J, with 18 bases in between. The CDR3 spans 17 residues. CDR1 SGHRS and CDR2 YFSETQ come from the germline V gene. The CDR3 here is CASSGDIVWEGANVLTF. The DNA for the CDR3 is TGCGCCAGCAGCGGGGACATCGTATGGGAGGGGGCCAACGTCCTGACTTTC.

In this sample, this clone turned up once. This chain joins TRBV6-2 or TRBV6-3 and TRBJ2-3; D is unresolved. Germline assignment: CDR1 MNHEY and CDR2 SVGEGT. V was trimmed by 5 bases and J by 0 bases, leaving 15 bases between them. This CDR3 contains 16 residues. This CDR3 reads CASSPSQPSSTDTQYF. Here the CDR3 DNA reads TGTGCCAGCAGTCCCTCGCAGCCGTCCAGCACAGATACGCAGTATTTT.

The chain uses TRBV4-2 and TRBJ2-1, with D perhaps given as TRBD1 or TRBD2 (5 bases each). Germline V gene sequence: CDR1 LGHNA, CDR2 YNFKEQ. V lost 0 bases and J 6 bases, leaving 12 bases between the germline ends. The CDR3 loop spans 15 amino acids. The CDR3 DNA follows: TGTGCCAGCAGCCAAGATCTGAGGGGAAGCAATGAGCAGTTCTTC. Translated, it gives CASSQDLRGSNEQFF.

The V and J genes are TRBV11-3 and TRBJ2-6, with D possibly matching TRBD2 (6 bases). Trimming took 0 bases from V and 0 from J, leaving 21 bases between them. The CDR3 is made up of 21 amino acids. The germline CDR1 and CDR2 sequences are SGHNT and YENEEA. The CDR3 here is CASSLEILGRIHHSGANVLTF. In DNA, the CDR3 is TGTGCCAGCAGCTTAGAGATACTTGGGAGGATCCACCACTCTGGGGCCAACGTCCTGACTTTC.

J is TRBJ1-2 and V is TRBV28, with a weak D call TRBD1 (6 bases). Trimming pared 4 bases from V and 4 bases from J, leaving 13 bases between. This CDR3 comprises 14 residues. Germline CDR1 is MDHEN and CDR2 is SYDVKM. Written as DNA, the CDR3 is TGTGCCAGCAGTTCAGGGGCGCTTCTCTATGGCTACACCTTC. Its protein is CASSSGALLYGYTF.

The J gene is TRBJ1-3, the V gene TRBV5-4; D is undetermined. CDR1 is SGHNT, CDR2 YYREEE, per germline (reference sequence). The CDR3 loop spans 13 amino acids. V lost 4 bases, J lost 3 bases, and 8 bases lay in between. The CDR3 loop reads CASSAHNGNTIYF. The CDR3 DNA is TGTGCCAGCAGCGCCCACAATGGAAACACCATATATTTT.

The chain couples TRBV5-4 to TRBJ2-2; D possibly corresponds to TRBD2 (5 bases). The CDR3 is made up of 15 amino acids. Trimming cost V 0 bases and J 7 bases, with 13 bases left between them. Germline lookup yields CDR1 SGHNT and CDR2 YYREEE (reference sequence). In nucleotides, the CDR3 is TGTGCCAGCAGCTTGGGGCCGGGATCAATCGGGGAGCTGTTTTTT. Protein product: CASSLGPGSIGELFF.

The V gene is TRBV27, the J gene TRBJ2-7, with 10 bases aligning to TRBD1. V lost 3 bases and J lost 2; bases outside the gene matches: 4. The germline V gene has CDR1 MNHEY and CDR2 SMNVEV (reference sequence). The CDR3 is made up of 15 amino acids. Written as DNA, the CDR3 is TGTGCCAGCAGTTTCTCCGACAGGGGGCCCTACGAGCAGTACTTC. This gives the protein CASSFSDRGPYEQYF.

The rearrangement uses TRBV5-1 and TRBJ2-7; 11 bases are a match to TRBD1. The CDR3 length is 16 residues. J gave up 5 bases and V 5 bases, and 12 bases lay outside the gene matches. CDR1 is SGHRS, CDR2 YFSETQ, per germline. DNA of the CDR3: TGCGCCAGCAGGGAGTGGGGACAGGGGGTTTGGGACGAGCAGTACTTC. This encodes CASREWGQGVWDEQYF.

The chain has TRBV28 and TRBJ1-1; D unresolved. Trimming cost V 1 base and J 0 bases, with 9 bases left between them. CDR3 length equals 15 residues. The germline V gene encodes CDR1 MDHEN and CDR2 SYDVKM. This CDR3 reads CASSLLPSVNTEAFF. The CDR3 nucleotides read TGTGCCAGCAGTTTATTGCCGAGCGTGAACACTGAAGCTTTCTTT.

This clone came up once. This chain connects TRBV19 to TRBJ2-2, with 8 bases fitting TRBD2. The CDR3 totals 14 residues. Germline V gives CDR1 LNHDA, CDR2 SQIVND (reference sequence). Germline trimming cut 7 bases from V and 4 bases from J; bases unmatched to any gene: 5. The CDR3 reads CASKGAGVTGELFF. CDR3 in DNA: TGTGCCAGTAAAGGAGCGGGAGTCACCGGGGAGCTGTTTTTT.

The genes are TRBV24-1 and TRBJ2-2; D might be TRBD1 (7 bases). The germline V gene has CDR1 KGHDR and CDR2 SFDVKD. The CDR3 runs 16 residues. Trimming shortened V by 5 bases and J by 4 bases, and 16 bases separated the two germline ends. The CDR3 nucleotides read TGTGCCACCAGTGGGGGGGACAGTATTATCACCGGGGAGCTGTTTTTT. Amino acids: CATSGGDSIITGELFF.

The V and J genes are TRBV7-2 and TRBJ2-5; the D call may be TRBD1 or TRBD2 (5 bases each). The V and J ends lost 2 bases and 9 bases respectively, with 19 bases between them. The CDR3 length is 15 residues. CDR1 and CDR2 (germline): SGHTA, FQGNSA. DNA of the CDR3: TGTGCCAGCAGCTTAAAGGGATTGGGGGAGTTGGCCCAGTACTTC. This codes for CASSLKGLGELAQYF.

This chain connects TRBV18 to TRBJ2-2; perhaps TRBD2 as D (5 bases). V lost 3 bases and J lost 1, with 15 bases in between. The CDR3 sequence is 17 residues long. Germline V gene lookup returns CDR1 KGHSH and CDR2 LQKENI. CDR3 sequence reads: CASSPGHGRENTGELFF. DNA for the CDR3: TGTGCCAGCTCACCGGGTCACGGACGGGAGAACACCGGGGAGCTGTTTTTT.

The V call is TRBV27, the J call TRBJ2-1, with 10 bases lining up with TRBD2. The V and J ends lost 4 bases and 0 bases, in that order; junction bases with no gene match: 6. CDR1 and CDR2 from the germline V gene are MNHEY and SMNVEV (reference sequence). The CDR3 extends over 17 amino acids. The CDR3 DNA reads TGTGCCAGCAGTTCCCGGACTAGCGGAAGCTCCTACAATGAGCAGTTCTTC. Translated, it gives CASSSRTSGSSYNEQFF.

This chain links TRBV5-1 with TRBJ2-7, with TRBD1 matching 7 bases. The V and J ends lost 6 bases and 3 bases, in that order; junction bases with no gene match: 12. Germline loops: CDR1 SGHRS, CDR2 YFSETQ. This CDR3 is built from 15 residues. Here the CDR3 DNA reads TGCGCCAGCACCACTCAGGGGGAATTATACTACGAGCAGTACTTC. Amino acid sequence: CASTTQGELYYEQYF.